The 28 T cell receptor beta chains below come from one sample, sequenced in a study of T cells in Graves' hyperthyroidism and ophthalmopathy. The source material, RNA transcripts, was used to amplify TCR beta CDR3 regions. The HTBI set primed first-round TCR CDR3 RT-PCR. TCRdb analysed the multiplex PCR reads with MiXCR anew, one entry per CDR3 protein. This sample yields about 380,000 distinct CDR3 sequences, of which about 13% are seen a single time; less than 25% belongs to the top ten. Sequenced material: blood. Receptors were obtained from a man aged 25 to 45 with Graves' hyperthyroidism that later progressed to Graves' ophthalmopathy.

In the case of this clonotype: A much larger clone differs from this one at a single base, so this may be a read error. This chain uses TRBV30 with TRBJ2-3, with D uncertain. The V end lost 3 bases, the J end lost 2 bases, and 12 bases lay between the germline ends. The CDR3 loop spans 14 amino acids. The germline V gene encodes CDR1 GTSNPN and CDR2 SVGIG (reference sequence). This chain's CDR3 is CAWRTPTITDTQYF. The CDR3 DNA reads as TGTGCCTGGAGAACCCCGACAATCACAGATACGCAGTATTTT.

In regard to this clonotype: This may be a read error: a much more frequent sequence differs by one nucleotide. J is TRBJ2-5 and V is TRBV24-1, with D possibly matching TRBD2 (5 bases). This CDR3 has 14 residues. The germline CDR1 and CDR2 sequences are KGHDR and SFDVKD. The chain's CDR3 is CAASDSGNQETQYF. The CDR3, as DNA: TGTGCCGCCAGTGATTCGGGGAACCAAGAGACCCAGTACTTC.

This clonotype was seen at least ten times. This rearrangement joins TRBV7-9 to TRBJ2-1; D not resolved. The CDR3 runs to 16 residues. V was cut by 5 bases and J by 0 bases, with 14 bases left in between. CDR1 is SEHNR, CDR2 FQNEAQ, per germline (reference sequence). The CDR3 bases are TGTGCCAGCAGCCCCGTTTCGCGCCCCTCCTACAATGAGCAGTTCTTC. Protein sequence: CASSPVSRPSYNEQFF.

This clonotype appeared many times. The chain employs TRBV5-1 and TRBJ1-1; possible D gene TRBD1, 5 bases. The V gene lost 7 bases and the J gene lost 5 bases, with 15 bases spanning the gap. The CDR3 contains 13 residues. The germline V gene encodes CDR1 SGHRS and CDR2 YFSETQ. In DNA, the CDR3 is TGCGCCAGCCGCCCGCTACAGGAGACTGAAGCTTTCTTT. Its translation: CASRPLQETEAFF.

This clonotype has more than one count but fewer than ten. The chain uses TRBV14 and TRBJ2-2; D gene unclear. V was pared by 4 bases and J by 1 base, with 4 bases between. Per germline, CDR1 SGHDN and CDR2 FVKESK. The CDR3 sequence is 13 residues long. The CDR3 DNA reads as TGTGCCAGCAGCCCCGTGAACACCGGGGAGCTGTTTTTT. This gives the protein CASSPVNTGELFF.

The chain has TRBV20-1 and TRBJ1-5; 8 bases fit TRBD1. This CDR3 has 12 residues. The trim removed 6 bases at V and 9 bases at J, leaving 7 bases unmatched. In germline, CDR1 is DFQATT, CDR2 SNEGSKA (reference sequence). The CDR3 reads CSAGQGDRPQHF. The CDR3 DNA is TGCAGTGCCGGACAGGGTGATCGGCCCCAGCATTTT.

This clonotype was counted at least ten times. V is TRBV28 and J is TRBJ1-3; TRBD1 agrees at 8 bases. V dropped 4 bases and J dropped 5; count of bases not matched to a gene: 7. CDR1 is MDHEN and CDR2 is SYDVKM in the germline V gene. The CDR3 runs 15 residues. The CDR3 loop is CASSSHGQGRNTIYF. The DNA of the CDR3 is TGTGCCAGCAGTTCACACGGACAGGGTAGAAACACCATATATTTT.

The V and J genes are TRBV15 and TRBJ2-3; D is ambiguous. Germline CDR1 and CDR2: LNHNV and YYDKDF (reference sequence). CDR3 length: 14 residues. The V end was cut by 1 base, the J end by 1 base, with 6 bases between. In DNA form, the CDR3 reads TGTGCCACCAGCAGAGGCCCAGGCACAGATACGCAGTATTTT. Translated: CATSRGPGTDTQYF.

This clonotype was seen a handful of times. The CDR3 DNA is TGCAGTGCTAGATATGGACTGACAAATGAAAAACTGTTTTTT. Translating it yields CSARYGLTNEKLFF. The chain links TRBV20-1 to TRBJ1-4; D is ambiguous. This CDR3 is built from 14 residues. V was pared by 2 bases and J by 5 bases, with 12 bases between. Per germline, CDR1 DFQATT and CDR2 SNEGSKA (reference sequence).

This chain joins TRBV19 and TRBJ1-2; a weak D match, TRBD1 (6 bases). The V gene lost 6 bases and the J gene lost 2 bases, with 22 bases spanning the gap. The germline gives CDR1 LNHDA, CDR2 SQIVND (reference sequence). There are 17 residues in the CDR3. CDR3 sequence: CASRVEGETRSNYGYTF. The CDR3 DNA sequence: TGTGCCAGTAGGGTCGAGGGGGAAACGAGATCCAACTATGGCTACACCTTC.

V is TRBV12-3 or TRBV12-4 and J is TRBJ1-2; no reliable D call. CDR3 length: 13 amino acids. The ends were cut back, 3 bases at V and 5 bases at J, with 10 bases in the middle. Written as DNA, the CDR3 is TGTGCCAGCAGTTTTCAGGAAGGGTATGGCTACACCTTC. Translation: CASSFQEGYGYTF.

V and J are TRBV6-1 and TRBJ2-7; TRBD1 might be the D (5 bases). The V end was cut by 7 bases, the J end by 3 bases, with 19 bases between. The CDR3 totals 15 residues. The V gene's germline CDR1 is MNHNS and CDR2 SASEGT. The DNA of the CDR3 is TGTGCCAGCACCTTCTGGGCGCAGGGCCGCTACGAGCAGTACTTC. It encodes CASTFWAQGRYEQYF.

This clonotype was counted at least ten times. The CDR3 DNA sequence: TGTGCCAGCAGTAGCGCGGAAAGCAATCAGCCCCAGCATTTT. Translating it yields CASSSAESNQPQHF. V is TRBV28 and J is TRBJ1-5; D not resolved. V dropped 5 bases and J dropped 1 base, with 9 bases sitting between them. CDR3 length: 14 residues. Germline CDR1 and CDR2: MDHEN and SYDVKM.

The CDR3 reads CASSLYSDSNTGELFF. Written as DNA, the CDR3 is TGTGCCAGCAGTTTATACAGTGACTCGAACACCGGGGAGCTGTTTTTT. V usage is TRBV7-8 and J usage is TRBJ2-2; D is unresolved. With 6 bases removed from V and 0 bases from J, the gap between germline ends came to 14 bases. Germline V lookup: CDR1 SGHVS, CDR2 FQNEAQ. The CDR3 consists of 16 residues.

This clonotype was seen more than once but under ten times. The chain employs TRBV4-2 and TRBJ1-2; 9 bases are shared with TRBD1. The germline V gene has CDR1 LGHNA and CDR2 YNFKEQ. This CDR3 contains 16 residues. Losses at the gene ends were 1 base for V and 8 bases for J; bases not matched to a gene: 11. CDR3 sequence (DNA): TGTGCCAGCAGCCAAGTATCGGGACAGGGCTCGGGAGGCTACACCTTC. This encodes CASSQVSGQGSGGYTF.

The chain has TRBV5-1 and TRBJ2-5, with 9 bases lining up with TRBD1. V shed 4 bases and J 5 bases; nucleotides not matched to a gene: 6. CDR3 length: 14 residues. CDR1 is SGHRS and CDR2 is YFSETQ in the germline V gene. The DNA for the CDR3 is TGCGCCAGCAGCCGGGACAGGGAGACGGAGACCCAGTACTTC. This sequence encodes CASSRDRETETQYF. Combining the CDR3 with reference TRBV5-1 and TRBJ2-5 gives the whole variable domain KAGVTQTPRYLIKTRGQQVTLSCSPISGHRSVSWYQQTPGQGLQFLFEYFSETQRNKGNFPGRFSGRQFSNSRSEMNVSTLELGDSALYLCASSRDRETETQYFGPGTRLLVL.

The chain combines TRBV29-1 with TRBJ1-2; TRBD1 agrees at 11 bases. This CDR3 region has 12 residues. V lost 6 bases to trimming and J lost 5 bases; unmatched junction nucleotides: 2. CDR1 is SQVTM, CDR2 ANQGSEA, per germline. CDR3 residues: CSVGDRGYGYTF. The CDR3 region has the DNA TGCAGCGTCGGGGACAGGGGGTATGGCTACACCTTC.

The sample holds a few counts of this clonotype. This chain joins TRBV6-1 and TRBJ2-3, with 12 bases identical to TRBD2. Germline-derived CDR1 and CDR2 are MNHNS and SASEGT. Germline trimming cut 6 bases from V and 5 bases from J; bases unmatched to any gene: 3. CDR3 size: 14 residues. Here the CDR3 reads CASRASGGEDTQYF. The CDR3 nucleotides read TGTGCCAGCAGGGCTAGCGGGGGGGAAGATACGCAGTATTTT.

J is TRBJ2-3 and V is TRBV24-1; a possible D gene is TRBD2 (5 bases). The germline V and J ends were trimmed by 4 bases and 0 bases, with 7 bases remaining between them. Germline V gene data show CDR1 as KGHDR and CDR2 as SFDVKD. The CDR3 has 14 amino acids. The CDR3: CATSDGKSTDTQYF. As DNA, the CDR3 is TGTGCCACCAGTGACGGGAAAAGCACAGATACGCAGTATTTT.

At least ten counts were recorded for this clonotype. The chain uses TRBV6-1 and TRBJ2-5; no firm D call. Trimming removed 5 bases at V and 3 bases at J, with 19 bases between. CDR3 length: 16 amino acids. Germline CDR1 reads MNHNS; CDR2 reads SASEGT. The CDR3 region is CASSLFAVGQEETQYF. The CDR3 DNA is TGTGCCAGCAGTTTGTTTGCGGTTGGGCAGGAAGAGACCCAGTACTTC.

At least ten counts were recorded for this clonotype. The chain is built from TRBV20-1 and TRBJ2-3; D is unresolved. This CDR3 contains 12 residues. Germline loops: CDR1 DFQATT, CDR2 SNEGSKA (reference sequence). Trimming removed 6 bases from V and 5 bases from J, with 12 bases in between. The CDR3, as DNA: TGCAGTGCGGGAACTCGGAAAGATACGCAGTATTTT. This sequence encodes CSAGTRKDTQYF.

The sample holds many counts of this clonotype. This CDR3 reads CASVRGASGGVEQFF. CDR3 DNA: TGTGCCAGCGTTCGGGGCGCTAGCGGGGGTGTTGAGCAGTTCTTC. V and J are TRBV7-9 and TRBJ2-1; 10 nucleotides match TRBD2. The V gene's germline CDR1 is SEHNR and CDR2 FQNEAQ (reference sequence). The CDR3 is 15 residues long. V trimming: 8 bases; J trimming: 9 bases; junction bases outside the gene matches: 13.

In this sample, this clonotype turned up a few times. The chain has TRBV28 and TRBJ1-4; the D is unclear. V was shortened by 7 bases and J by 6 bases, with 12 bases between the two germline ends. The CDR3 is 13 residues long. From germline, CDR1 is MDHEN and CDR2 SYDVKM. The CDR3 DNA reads TGTGCCAGCACCCTAGGTGGGGATGAAAAACTGTTTTTT. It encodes CASTLGGDEKLFF. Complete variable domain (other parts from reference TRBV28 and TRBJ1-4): DVKVTQSSRYLVKRTGEKVFLECVQDMDHENMFWYRQDPGLGLRLIYFSYDVKMKEKGDIPEGYSVSREKKERFSLILESASTNQTSMYLCASTLGGDEKLFFGSGTQLSVL.

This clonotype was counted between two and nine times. This CDR3 is CASSINWGATNEKLFF. In DNA form, the CDR3 reads TGTGCCAGCAGCATCAATTGGGGTGCAACTAATGAAAAACTGTTTTTT. This chain connects TRBV7-9 to TRBJ1-4, with D hard to call. The germline V and J ends were trimmed by 5 bases and 0 bases, with 13 bases remaining between them. This CDR3 contains 16 residues. The germline gives CDR1 SEHNR, CDR2 FQNEAQ (reference sequence).

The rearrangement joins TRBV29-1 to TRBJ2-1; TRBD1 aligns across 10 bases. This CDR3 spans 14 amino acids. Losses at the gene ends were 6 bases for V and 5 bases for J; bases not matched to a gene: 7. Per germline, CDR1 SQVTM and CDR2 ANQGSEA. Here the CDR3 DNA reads TGCAGCGTAACCGGGACAGGGGCGGACAATGAGCAGTTCTTC. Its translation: CSVTGTGADNEQFF.

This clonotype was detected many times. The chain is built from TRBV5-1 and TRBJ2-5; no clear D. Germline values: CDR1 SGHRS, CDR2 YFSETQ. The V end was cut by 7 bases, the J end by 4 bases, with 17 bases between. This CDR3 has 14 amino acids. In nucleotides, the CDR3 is TGCGCCAGCTACGCCCCCGAACAGTTAGAGACCCAGTACTTC. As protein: CASYAPEQLETQYF.

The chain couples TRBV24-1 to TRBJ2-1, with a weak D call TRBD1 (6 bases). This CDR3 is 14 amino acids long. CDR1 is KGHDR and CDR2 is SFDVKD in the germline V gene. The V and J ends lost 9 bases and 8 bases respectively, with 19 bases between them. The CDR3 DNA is TGTGCCACCGAGTCGCCAGGGGATAGCTATGAGCAGTTCTTC. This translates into CATESPGDSYEQFF.

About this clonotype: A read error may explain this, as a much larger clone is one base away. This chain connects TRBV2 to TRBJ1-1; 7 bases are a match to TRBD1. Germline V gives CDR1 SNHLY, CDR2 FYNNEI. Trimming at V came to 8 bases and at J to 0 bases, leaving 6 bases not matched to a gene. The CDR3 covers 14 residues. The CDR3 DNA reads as TGTGCCAGCTCTAGGGGACAGATGAACACTGAAGCTTTCTTT. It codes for CASSRGQMNTEAFF.